This T cell receptor beta chain stems from a study of T cell responses to AZD1222 COVID-19 vaccine. The repertoire was sequenced with immunoSEQ multiplex PCR; TCRdb's copy has only in-frame clones and lacks some. In the table there are 100,000 or so clones, around nine tenths of which are singletons. Germline V gene sequence: CDR1 SGHRS, CDR2 YFSETQ. V lost 9 bases and J 2 bases, leaving 8 bases between the germline ends. There are 11 residues in the CDR3. A remark on this clone: Its matching antigen is unknown.

Overall study results and limits: It was only a handful of AZD1222 recipients who were seropositive at baseline.

The origin of this receptor is an adult who received the AZD1222 COVID-19 vaccine. Specimen: peripheral blood, collected 28 days after the second AZD1222 dose. The rearrangement uses TRBV5-1 and TRBJ2-5; no definite D call. CDR3 in DNA: TGCGCCACCCCCATACAAGAGACCCAGTACTTC. This sequence encodes CATPIQETQYF. The whole variable domain, filled in from reference TRBV5-1 and TRBJ2-5, reads KAGVTQTPRYLIKTRGQQVTLSCSPISGHRSVSWYQQTPGQGLQFLFEYFSETQRNKGNFPGRFSGRQFSNSRSEMNVSTLELGDSALYLCATPIQETQYFGPGTRLLVL.